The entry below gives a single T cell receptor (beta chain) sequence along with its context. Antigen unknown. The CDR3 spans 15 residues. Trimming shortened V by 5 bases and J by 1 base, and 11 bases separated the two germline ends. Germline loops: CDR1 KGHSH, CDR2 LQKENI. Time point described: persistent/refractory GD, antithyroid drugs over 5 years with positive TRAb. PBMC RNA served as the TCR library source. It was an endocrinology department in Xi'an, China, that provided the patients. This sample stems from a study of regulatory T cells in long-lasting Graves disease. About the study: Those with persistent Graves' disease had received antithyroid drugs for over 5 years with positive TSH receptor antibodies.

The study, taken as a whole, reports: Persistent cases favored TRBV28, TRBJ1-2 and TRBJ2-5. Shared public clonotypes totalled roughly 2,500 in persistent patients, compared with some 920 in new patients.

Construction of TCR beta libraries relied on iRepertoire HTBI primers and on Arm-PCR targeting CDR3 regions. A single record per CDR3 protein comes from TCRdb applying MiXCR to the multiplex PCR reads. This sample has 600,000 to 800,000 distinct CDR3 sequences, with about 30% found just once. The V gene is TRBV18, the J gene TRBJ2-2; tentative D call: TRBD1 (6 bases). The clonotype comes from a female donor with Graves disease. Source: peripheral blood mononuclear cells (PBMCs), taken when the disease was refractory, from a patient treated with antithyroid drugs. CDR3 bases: TGTGCCAGCTCATTGGACAGTCGGAACACCGGGGAGCTGTTTTTT. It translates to CASSLDSRNTGELFF.